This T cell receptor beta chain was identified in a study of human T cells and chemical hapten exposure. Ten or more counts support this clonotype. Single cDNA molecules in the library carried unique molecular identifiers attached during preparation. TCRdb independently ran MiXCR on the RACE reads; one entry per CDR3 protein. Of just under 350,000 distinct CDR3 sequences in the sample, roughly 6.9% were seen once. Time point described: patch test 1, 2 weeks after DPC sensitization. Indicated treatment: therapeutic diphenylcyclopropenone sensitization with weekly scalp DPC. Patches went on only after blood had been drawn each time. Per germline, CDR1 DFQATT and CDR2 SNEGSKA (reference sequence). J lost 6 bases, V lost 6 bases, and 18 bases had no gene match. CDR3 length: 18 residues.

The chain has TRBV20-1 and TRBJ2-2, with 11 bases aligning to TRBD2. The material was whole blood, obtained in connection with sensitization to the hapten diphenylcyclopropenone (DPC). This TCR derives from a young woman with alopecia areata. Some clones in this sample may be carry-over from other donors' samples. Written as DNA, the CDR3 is TGCAGTGCCCATCCCATAGCGGGGGGGCAATGGTCTGCCGGGGAGCTGTTTTTT. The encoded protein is CSAHPIAGGQWSAGELFF.